This TCR beta chain is drawn from a study of long-term antiretroviral therapy in people with HIV. Study at large: It was about a decade after the earliest samples that the 2015 immediate-ART recommendation appeared.

Per the germline V gene, CDR1 is LGHNA and CDR2 is YSLEER. V lost 4 bases, J lost 8 bases, and 18 bases lay in between. The CDR3 runs 15 residues. The assay, immunoSEQ v3.0, was run at survey level. Profiled with immunoSEQ multiplex PCR; TCRdb holds only in-frame clones, not every one. The sample holds 15,000 to 20,000 clones, roughly 78% seen once. The sample in question was unsorted PBMCs, obtained at the start of antiretroviral therapy, before treatment. The receptor's source is a man between 18 and 35 years old with HIV. This chain joins TRBV4-3 and TRBJ2-1; D perhaps matches TRBD1 (6 bases). CDR3 residues: CASSPGQWSGDEQFF. The CDR3 region has the DNA TGCGCCAGCAGCCCCGGACAGTGGTCTGGTGATGAGCAGTTCTTC.